Listed here are 27 T cell receptor beta chains from one sample, sequenced in a study of Ad26.COV2.S vaccination and SARS-CoV-2 variants. Assay: immunoSEQ multiplex PCR; the TCRdb copy retains only in-frame clones and omits some. Among hundreds of thousands of clones listed, around 88% were seen once. The treatment: roughly 20 received Ad26.COV2.S at low or high dose, single or two shots; roughly 5 received placebo; per-sample allocation not given. Day 63 after the first vaccine or placebo injection was the time point for sampling. The input for sequencing was peripheral blood, taken in a trial of Ad26.COV2.S vaccine versus placebo. The receptor set was obtained from a person between 18 and 65 years old who received the Ad26.COV2.S COVID-19 vaccine or a placebo.

This chain joins TRBV27 and TRBJ2-1, with 9 bases identical to TRBD2. The V gene's germline CDR1 is MNHEY and CDR2 SMNVEV (reference sequence). Unmatched junction bases numbered 15, after V lost 3 bases and J lost 9 bases. The CDR3 length is 17 residues. The CDR3 loop reads CASSFPSSGNKWGEQFF. CDR3 nucleotide sequence: TGTGCCAGCAGTTTCCCCTCTAGCGGGAACAAGTGGGGTGAGCAGTTCTTC.

The rearrangement joins TRBV28 to TRBJ2-6, with 7 bases lining up with TRBD1. The CDR3 consists of 16 residues. The germline V gene has CDR1 MDHEN and CDR2 SYDVKM. J lost 0 bases, V lost 6 bases, and 5 bases had no gene match. This CDR3 is CASRDRTYSGANVLTF. The CDR3 coding sequence is TGTGCCAGCAGGGACAGGACATACTCTGGGGCCAACGTCCTGACTTTC.

This rearrangement joins TRBV7-2 to TRBJ1-2; D unresolved. From germline, CDR1 is SGHTA and CDR2 FQGNSA. Trimming took 2 bases from V and 7 from J, leaving 14 bases between them. The CDR3 is 14 amino acids. The chain's CDR3 is CASSLYIQNAGYTF. The CDR3 nucleotides are TGTGCCAGCAGCTTATATATTCAGAACGCTGGCTACACCTTC.

The CDR3 DNA follows: TGTGCCAGTAGTACCCAGGGGAGAGAGACCCAGTACTTC. It encodes CASSTQGRETQYF. The chain links TRBV19 to TRBJ2-5; D possibly corresponds to TRBD1 (6 bases). This CDR3 is built from 13 residues. V lost 4 bases and J lost 4, with 10 bases in between. Germline CDR1 and CDR2: LNHDA and SQIVND (reference sequence).

The chain has TRBV27 and TRBJ1-1; TRBD1 is a possible D gene (5 bases). The CDR3 runs to 14 residues. Germline V gene sequence: CDR1 MNHEY, CDR2 SMNVEV (reference sequence). Trimming removed 1 base at V and 5 bases at J, with 11 bases between. In DNA form, the CDR3 reads TGTGCCAGCAGTTTATGGACGAAGGGGACTGAAGCTTTCTTT. As protein: CASSLWTKGTEAFF.

V and J are TRBV9 and TRBJ2-2; D might be TRBD1 (5 bases). V lost 2 bases and J lost 3, with 8 bases in between. The CDR3 totals 14 residues. Per germline, CDR1 SGDLS and CDR2 YYNGEE. The CDR3 protein is CASSVGLDTGELFF. Written as DNA, the CDR3 is TGTGCCAGCAGCGTGGGGCTCGACACCGGGGAGCTGTTTTTT.

The chain employs TRBV18 and TRBJ2-1; the match to TRBD2 covers 13 bases. Trimming removed 4 bases from V and 8 bases from J; junction bases left unmatched: 2. The germline V gene encodes CDR1 KGHSH and CDR2 LQKENI. The CDR3 consists of 14 residues. The CDR3 loop is CASSLLAGGYEQFF. The CDR3 DNA reads as TGTGCCAGCTCACTACTAGCGGGAGGGTATGAGCAGTTCTTC.

The chain recombines TRBV7-2 with TRBJ1-5; 7 bases agree with TRBD1. This CDR3 is built from 16 residues. CDR1 and CDR2 (germline): SGHTA, FQGNSA. J gave up 1 base and V 2 bases, and 5 bases lay outside the gene matches. This CDR3 is CASSLKGAGSNQPQHF. The CDR3 DNA is TGTGCCAGCAGCTTAAAGGGGGCTGGGAGCAATCAGCCCCAGCATTTT.

The chain carries TRBV10-2 and TRBJ1-1; TRBD1 matches at 7 bases. V was pared by 7 bases and J by 1 base, with 3 bases of the junction left unmatched. Germline CDR1 and CDR2: WSHSY and SAAADI. The CDR3 runs 13 residues. The chain's CDR3 is CASNRQGNTEAFF. In DNA form, the CDR3 reads TGCGCCAGCAACCGACAGGGGAACACTGAAGCTTTCTTT.

Many counts were recorded for this clone. The rearrangement links TRBV11-3 to TRBJ2-7; 8 bases line up with TRBD1. The CDR3 is 13 amino acids. V was pared by 5 bases and J by 6 bases, with 6 bases of the junction left unmatched. Per germline, CDR1 SGHNT and CDR2 YENEEA. The CDR3 sequence is CASSPRTGSEQYF. The CDR3 DNA sequence: TGTGCCAGCAGCCCGCGGACAGGGAGCGAGCAGTACTTC. The full variable domain, rest sourced from reference TRBV11-3 and TRBJ2-7, is EAGVVQSPRYKIIEKKQPVAFWCNPISGHNTLYWYLQNLGQGPELLIRYENEEAVDDSQLPKDRFSAERLKGVDSTLKIQPAELGDSAVYLCASSPRTGSEQYFGPGTRLTVT.

V is TRBV7-2 and J is TRBJ1-5; D is possibly TRBD1 (6 bases). V lost 5 bases to trimming and J lost 3 bases, with 11 bases between them. The CDR3 extends over 14 amino acids. Germline V lookup: CDR1 SGHTA, CDR2 FQGNSA. The CDR3 nucleotides are TGTGCCAGCAGCCTATGGGACAACAATCAGCCCCAGCATTTT. It yields the protein CASSLWDNNQPQHF.

A word on this clone: Other DNA sequences in this specimen translate into the identical CDR3. This rearrangement joins TRBV7-2 to TRBJ2-7; the D is unclear. From germline, CDR1 is SGHTA and CDR2 FQGNSA. V lost 1 base and J lost 1, with 8 bases in between. The CDR3 sequence is 14 residues long. CDR3 in amino acids: CASSLVGGSYEQYF. CDR3 DNA sequence: TGTGCCAGCAGCTTAGTAGGTGGGTCCTACGAGCAGTACTTC.

The J gene is TRBJ1-2, the V gene TRBV28, with 8 nucleotides matching TRBD1. The CDR3 is 13 amino acids. V lost 4 bases, J lost 5 bases, and 3 bases stayed unmatched. Germline CDR1 is MDHEN and CDR2 is SYDVKM. CDR3 nucleotides: TGTGCCAGCAGTTCGGACAGGGCTTATGGCTACACCTTC. Amino acid sequence: CASSSDRAYGYTF.

The chain uses TRBV19 and TRBJ2-1; 15 nucleotides agree with TRBD2. The CDR3 consists of 12 residues. Looked up from germline, CDR1 is LNHDA and CDR2 is SQIVND (reference sequence). The junction had 1 base not matched to a gene; V was cut back by 8 bases and J by 11 bases. The CDR3 here is CASGTSGRKQFF. The CDR3 DNA reads as TGTGCCAGTGGGACTAGCGGGAGGAAGCAGTTCTTC.

This chain uses TRBV5-1 with TRBJ2-2; no clear D gene. The V end lost 0 bases, the J end lost 0 bases, and 6 bases lay between the germline ends. CDR3 length: 15 residues. Germline CDR1 SGHRS, CDR2 YFSETQ. As DNA, the CDR3 is TGCGCCAGCAGCTTGGGACATTCGAACACCGGGGAGCTGTTTTTT. It codes for CASSLGHSNTGELFF.

The chain combines TRBV3-1 (or the pseudogene TRBV3-2) with TRBJ1-6; D is unresolved. Trimming pared 4 bases from V and 10 bases from J, leaving 20 bases between. This CDR3 is 16 amino acids long. Germline lookup yields CDR1 LGHDT and CDR2 YNNKEL (reference sequence). DNA of the CDR3: TGTGCCAGCAGCCCCCCGGGTATCGTTTTACGGTCACCCCTCCACTTT. Its protein product is CASSPPGIVLRSPLHF.

This chain links TRBV5-1 with TRBJ2-7; 7 bases line up with TRBD2. The CDR3 is 15 residues long. The J segment lost 2 bases and the V segment lost 3 bases, leaving 8 bases of the junction unmatched. Germline assignment: CDR1 SGHRS and CDR2 YFSETQ. The CDR3 DNA sequence: TGCGCCAGCAGCTATTCTGGCGGGAGTACCTACGAGCAGTACTTC. Protein: CASSYSGGSTYEQYF.

The rearrangement joins TRBV5-1 to TRBJ1-1; perhaps TRBD1 as D (5 bases). This CDR3 has 17 residues. With 0 bases removed from V and 0 bases from J, the gap between germline ends came to 15 bases. Germline values: CDR1 SGHRS, CDR2 YFSETQ. The CDR3 sequence: CASSLAGQGKMNTEAFF. Here the CDR3 DNA reads TGCGCCAGCAGCTTGGCCGGGCAGGGTAAGATGAACACTGAAGCTTTCTTT.

The V and J genes are TRBV30 and TRBJ2-1, with TRBD1 identical over 7 bases. This CDR3 spans 15 amino acids. With 3 bases clipped from V and 0 bases from J, the junction kept 5 bases outside the gene matches. Germline CDR1 is GTSNPN and CDR2 is SVGIG (reference sequence). The CDR3 reads CAWSQGVSSYNEQFF. In DNA, the CDR3 is TGTGCCTGGAGCCAGGGGGTTAGCTCCTACAATGAGCAGTTCTTC.

The chain carries TRBV7-2 and TRBJ2-2, with TRBD2 matching 7 bases. CDR1 is SGHTA, CDR2 FQGNSA, per germline. The trim removed 0 bases at V and 5 bases at J, leaving 9 bases unmatched. The CDR3 is 17 residues long. In DNA, the CDR3 is TGTGCCAGCAGCTTAGCTGGGACTACCCTAACGACCGGGGAGCTGTTTTTT. It translates to CASSLAGTTLTTGELFF. Full variable domain (rest looked up from reference TRBV7-2 and TRBJ2-2): GAGVSQSPSNKVTEKGKDVELRCDPISGHTALYWYRQSLGQGLEFLIYFQGNSAPDKSGLPSDRFSAERTGGSVSTLTIQRTQQEDSAVYLCASSLAGTTLTTGELFFGEGSRLTVL.

A note on this clone: Other DNA sequences in the same sample also yield this CDR3. The J gene is TRBJ1-4, the V gene TRBV4-2, with 7 nucleotides matching TRBD1. J lost 8 bases, V lost 1 base, and 4 bases had no gene match. The CDR3 loop spans 14 amino acids. Germline loops: CDR1 LGHNA, CDR2 YNFKEQ. The CDR3 is CASSQGQGREKLFF. CDR3 nucleotides: TGTGCCAGCAGCCAAGGACAGGGTAGAGAAAAACTGTTTTTT.

The chain couples TRBV18 to TRBJ1-1; D remains ambiguous. Germline V gene sequence: CDR1 KGHSH, CDR2 LQKENI. V was clipped by 2 bases and J by 0 bases, with 13 bases between them. This CDR3 has 16 amino acids. CDR3 DNA: TGTGCCAGCTCACCAAGGGCGATTGATATGAACACTGAAGCTTTCTTT. It yields the protein CASSPRAIDMNTEAFF.

The chain employs TRBV19 and TRBJ2-7, with D perhaps being TRBD1 or TRBD2 (5 bases each). Between the trimmed V and J ends, which lost 3 bases and 2 bases, there was a span of 11 bases. The CDR3 has 14 residues. The germline CDR1 and CDR2 sequences are LNHDA and SQIVND (reference sequence). CDR3 loop: CASSIRDGTYEQYF. The CDR3 nucleotides are TGTGCCAGTAGTATTCGGGACGGGACCTACGAGCAGTACTTC.

The chain is built from TRBV9 and TRBJ1-6, with D hard to call. The CDR3 spans 17 residues. Between the trimmed V and J ends, which lost 1 base and 5 bases, there was a span of 16 bases. CDR1 is SGDLS and CDR2 is YYNGEE in the germline V gene. CDR3 residues: CASSVNPAGFDNSPLHF. DNA of the CDR3: TGTGCCAGCAGCGTAAACCCCGCCGGGTTCGATAATTCACCCCTCCACTTT.

The chain uses TRBV7-8 and TRBJ1-6; 10 bases agree with TRBD1. Unmatched junction bases numbered 7, after V lost 5 bases and J lost 6 bases. CDR1 is SGHVS, CDR2 FQNEAQ, per germline. The CDR3 extends over 16 amino acids. The CDR3 DNA follows: TGTGCCAGCAGCCTGTCAAGGGACAGGGGTAATTCACCCCTCCACTTT. Translation: CASSLSRDRGNSPLHF.

The gene calls are TRBV2 and TRBJ1-2; possible D gene TRBD1, 5 bases. The CDR3 spans 14 residues. V lost 5 bases and J 8 bases, leaving 18 bases between the germline ends. Germline assignment: CDR1 SNHLY and CDR2 FYNNEI. CDR3 in DNA: TGTGCCAGCAGTCAAGGACATACAAATATCGGCTACACCTTC. Translating it yields CASSQGHTNIGYTF. The full variable domain, its missing parts supplied by reference TRBV2 and TRBJ1-2, is EPEVTQTPSHQVTQMGQEVILRCVPISNHLYFYWYRQILGQKVEFLVSFYNNEISEKSEIFDDQFSVERPDGSNFTLKIRSTKLEDSAMYFCASSQGHTNIGYTFGSGTRLTVV.

The V call is TRBV28, the J call TRBJ1-2; D gene unclear. The CDR3 sequence is 16 residues long. CDR1 and CDR2 from the germline V gene are MDHEN and SYDVKM. V was pared by 2 bases and J by 5 bases, with 18 bases between. DNA of the CDR3: TGTGCCAGCAGTTTACGGGGAGGCCGGGATCTATATGGCTACACCTTC. It translates to CASSLRGGRDLYGYTF.